A single sample is the source of the 30 T cell receptor beta chains below, sequenced in a study of response to subunit inactivated influenza vaccine (dated by TCRdb to 2017 to 2018). The method was RT-PCR. The sequencer was an Illumina HiSeq 2500. The public reads were quality trimmed at Q25 with fastp and then assembled into clones with MiXCR by TCRdb, keeping productive beta chains. Rows are combined by CDR3 protein, so each entry shows the most common genes and DNA. A total of hundreds of thousands of distinct CDR3 sequences appear in this sample, roughly 12% of them only once. Clones ranked in the top ten supply approximately 9.9% of the sample. This sample also appeared in a second study, on T cells expressing NK-cell markers. Taken from the second paper: 5'RACE template switching, by which a universal primer site and unique molecular identifiers were added, was used to make TCR beta cDNA libraries.

The sequences come from PBMCs from blood, collected on the day of vaccination. These receptors came from a man in his fifties who received an inactivated influenza vaccine. Donor details come from another sample of the same person, matched by shared clones.

In its sample, this clonotype was seen many times. CDR3 sequence: CASRPTGLAFWFF. CDR3 sequence (DNA): TGTGCCAGCAGACCGACGGGACTAGCATTTTGGTTCTTC. The chain combines TRBV27 with TRBJ2-1; 9 bases are a match to TRBD2. The CDR3 extends over 13 amino acids. J was trimmed by 15 bases and V by 6 bases; bases with no gene match: 12. In germline, CDR1 is MNHEY, CDR2 SMNVEV (reference sequence).

The gene calls are TRBV18 and TRBJ2-5; D ambiguous. The CDR3 spans 15 residues. Germline V CDR1 and CDR2: KGHSH, LQKENI. Trimming cost V 0 bases and J 3 bases, with 11 bases left between them. The CDR3 nucleotides read TGTGCCAGCTCACCACCAATGGCAGCTAAAGAGACCCAGTACTTC. Translated: CASSPPMAAKETQYF.

The chain recombines TRBV7-9 with TRBJ2-5; D could derive from TRBD1 or TRBD2 (5 bases each). This CDR3 has 13 amino acids. Germline values: CDR1 SEHNR, CDR2 FQNEAQ (reference sequence). The germline V and J ends were trimmed by 7 bases and 2 bases, with 11 bases remaining between them. The CDR3 sequence: CASTLWGQETQYF. The CDR3 bases are TGTGCCAGCACCCTCTGGGGGCAAGAGACCCAGTACTTC.

The rearrangement joins TRBV7-2 to TRBJ2-7; no clear D. Trimming took off 1 base at V and 2 bases at J, with 9 bases between the two ends. There are 14 residues in the CDR3. Germline CDR1 reads SGHTA; CDR2 reads FQGNSA. DNA for the CDR3: TGTGCCAGCAGCTTAGGCCCAACGGCCTACGAGCAGTACTTC. Protein: CASSLGPTAYEQYF.

This clonotype was observed at least ten times. The J gene is TRBJ2-5, the V gene TRBV12-3 or TRBV12-4; possibly TRBD1 for D (6 bases). This CDR3 contains 13 residues. With 5 bases removed from V and 5 bases from J, the gap between germline ends came to 12 bases. In nucleotides, the CDR3 is TGTGCCAGCAGTAACACAGGGTCCGAGACCCAGTACTTC. It translates to CASSNTGSETQYF.

This clonotype occurred many times. The genes are TRBV4-2 and TRBJ2-7; 8 positions agree with TRBD2. The CDR3 is 16 residues long. The J segment lost 0 bases and the V segment lost 0 bases, leaving 4 bases of the junction unmatched. Germline loops: CDR1 LGHNA, CDR2 YNFKEQ. CDR3 in amino acids: CASSQDFTSGSYEQYF. DNA of the CDR3: TGTGCCAGCAGCCAAGATTTCACTAGCGGCTCCTACGAGCAGTACTTC.

This clonotype was detected many times. The J gene is TRBJ1-2, the V gene TRBV5-4, with 11 positions matching TRBD1. Germline CDR1 SGHNT, CDR2 YYREEE (reference sequence). CDR3 length: 17 residues. Trimming at V came to 3 bases and at J to 6 bases, leaving 13 bases not matched to a gene. CDR3 in DNA: TGTGCCAGCAGCTCCGACCTTTTGCGGACAGGGGGCAATGGCTACACCTTC. Translation: CASSSDLLRTGGNGYTF.

A few counts support this clonotype. The genes are TRBV20-1 and TRBJ2-1; D uncertain. The CDR3 extends over 18 amino acids. The V end was cut by 0 bases, the J end by 3 bases, with 21 bases between. Germline V gene lookup returns CDR1 DFQATT and CDR2 SNEGSKA (reference sequence). The CDR3 DNA is TGCAGTGCTAGAGAGCTGCTGGGGTCACCCTCTCTCTACAATGAGCAGTTCTTC. This sequence encodes CSARELLGSPSLYNEQFF.

The V gene is TRBV3-1, the J gene TRBJ2-7; D is possibly TRBD1 (6 bases). The V gene lost 4 bases and the J gene lost 7 bases, with 17 bases spanning the gap. In germline, CDR1 is LGHDT, CDR2 YNNKEL (reference sequence). This CDR3 spans 14 amino acids. This CDR3 is CASSLLGAEGEQYF. The CDR3 region has the DNA TGTGCCAGCAGCCTCTTGGGGGCAGAAGGAGAGCAGTACTTC.

This clonotype was counted between two and nine times. The V gene is TRBV5-1, the J gene TRBJ2-2; D is undetermined. Germline V gives CDR1 SGHRS, CDR2 YFSETQ. CDR3 length: 13 residues. With 2 bases removed from V and 6 bases from J, the gap between germline ends came to 8 bases. The CDR3 nucleotides are TGCGCCAGCAGCTTATATGACGCCGGGGAGCTGTTTTTT. This codes for CASSLYDAGELFF.

This clonotype was counted between two and nine times. The chain links TRBV6-5 to TRBJ1-4, with a weak D call TRBD1 (5 bases). There are 14 residues in the CDR3. The germline CDR1 and CDR2 sequences are MNHEY and SVGAGI. Trimming cost V 4 bases and J 7 bases, with 13 bases left between them. Here the CDR3 DNA reads TGTGCCAGCAGTTCCACATGGGGACGTGAAAAACTGTTTTTT. This codes for CASSSTWGREKLFF.

This chain joins TRBV5-4 and TRBJ2-2; 7 bases fit TRBD2. Germline lookup yields CDR1 SGHNT and CDR2 YYREEE (reference sequence). V dropped 0 bases and J dropped 4; count of bases not matched to a gene: 3. The CDR3 runs to 15 residues. CDR3 region: CASSLVAGVTGELFF. The CDR3 nucleotides read TGTGCCAGCAGCTTGGTGGCGGGAGTCACCGGGGAGCTGTTTTTT.

This clonotype was counted ten times or more. J is TRBJ1-2 and V is TRBV5-6, with D maybe TRBD1 (5 bases). V was trimmed by 3 bases and J by 2 bases, leaving 11 bases between them. This CDR3 contains 14 residues. Germline lookup yields CDR1 SGHDT and CDR2 YYEEEE. In DNA form, the CDR3 reads TGTGCCAGCAGCTGGGGGGAGCCGAACTATGGCTACACCTTC. Residues: CASSWGEPNYGYTF.

This clonotype was found many times. CDR3 nucleotides: TGTGCCAGCAGCTTAATAGAAAACTACGAGCAGTACTTC. Translation: CASSLIENYEQYF. V gene TRBV7-9 combines with J gene TRBJ2-7; D is unclear. CDR3 size: 13 residues. Looked up from germline, CDR1 is SEHNR and CDR2 is FQNEAQ (reference sequence). V lost 2 bases and J 3 bases, leaving 8 bases between the germline ends.

Only a few counts were recorded for this clonotype. The chain joins TRBV5-1 to TRBJ2-2; D is unclear. The CDR3 has 14 amino acids. Trimming pared 4 bases from V and 3 bases from J, leaving 10 bases between. Looked up from germline, CDR1 is SGHRS and CDR2 is YFSETQ. CDR3 nucleotide sequence: TGCGCCAGCAGCATAAGGGTGGACACCGGGGAGCTGTTTTTT. It translates to CASSIRVDTGELFF.

This clonotype has a handful of counts. The CDR3 nucleotides are TGTGCCAGCTCACGATACGGACTAGCGGTTTACACAGATACGCAGTATTTT. Its protein is CASSRYGLAVYTDTQYF. The V and J genes are TRBV18 and TRBJ2-3; TRBD2 aligns across 10 bases. This CDR3 contains 17 residues. After removal of 4 bases from V and 2 bases from J, the junction contained 9 bases not matched to a gene. The germline V gene has CDR1 KGHSH and CDR2 LQKENI.

This clonotype was recorded at least ten times. The gene calls are TRBV29-1 and TRBJ2-3; a weak D match, TRBD1 (6 bases). Germline CDR1 reads SQVTM; CDR2 reads ANQGSEA. CDR3 length equals 15 residues. The ends were cut back, 6 bases at V and 2 bases at J, with 18 bases in the middle. The CDR3 coding sequence is TGCAGCGTCGCCCGACAGGAGCTTTACACAGATACGCAGTATTTT. Protein: CSVARQELYTDTQYF.

At least ten counts were recorded for this clonotype. The V call is TRBV12-3 or TRBV12-4, the J call TRBJ1-1, with 9 bases that match TRBD1. The CDR3 contains 15 residues. The ends lost 6 bases at V and 5 bases at J; junction bases unmatched: 10. The CDR3, as DNA: TGTGCCAGCAGCAACGAGGACAGGGGATGGACTGAAGCTTTCTTT. This translates into CASSNEDRGWTEAFF.

The chain carries TRBV12-3 or TRBV12-4 and TRBJ2-7, with D perhaps matching TRBD2 (5 bases). This CDR3 comprises 13 residues. V lost 5 bases to trimming and J lost 6 bases, with 14 bases between them. This CDR3 reads CASSRAGGVEQYF. The CDR3 DNA reads as TGTGCCAGCAGTAGGGCAGGAGGAGTCGAGCAGTACTTC.

There are many counts of this clonotype. CDR3 region: CASSQSAGPGSEQYF. Here the CDR3 DNA reads TGTGCCAGCAGCCAATCCGCGGGCCCTGGCTCCGAGCAGTACTTC. This rearrangement joins TRBV3-1 to TRBJ2-7; a weak D match, TRBD2 (5 bases). The CDR3 has 15 residues. V was trimmed by 2 bases and J by 6 bases, leaving 17 bases between them. Per the germline V gene, CDR1 is LGHDT and CDR2 is YNNKEL (reference sequence).

The V call is TRBV28, the J call TRBJ1-4; D is undetermined. V lost 3 bases and J 0 bases, leaving 8 bases between the germline ends. The germline V gene encodes CDR1 MDHEN and CDR2 SYDVKM. The CDR3 has 15 residues. CDR3 sequence: CASSLADATNEKLFF. Here the CDR3 DNA reads TGTGCCAGCAGTTTGGCGGACGCAACTAATGAAAAACTGTTTTTT.

The chain employs TRBV10-3 and TRBJ1-4; the D is unclear. The germline CDR1 and CDR2 sequences are ENHRY and SYGVKD. CDR3 size: 11 residues. The V and J ends lost 4 bases and 11 bases respectively, with 8 bases between them. The CDR3 spells CAISGSGKLFF. The CDR3 DNA sequence: TGTGCCATCAGTGGGTCGGGGAAACTGTTTTTT.

This clonotype showed up just a few times. The genes are TRBV24-1 and TRBJ2-5; 7 nucleotides agree with TRBD1. V shed 7 bases and J 2 bases; nucleotides not matched to a gene: 9. CDR1 is KGHDR, CDR2 SFDVKD, per germline. This CDR3 has 15 residues. Written as DNA, the CDR3 is TGTGCCACCAGCCGTCCTGGGACAGCTCAAGAGACCCAGTACTTC. Protein: CATSRPGTAQETQYF.

J is TRBJ2-1 and V is TRBV2; D possibly uses TRBD1 or TRBD2 (5 bases each). This CDR3 has 22 residues. V lost 0 bases, J lost 0 bases, and 27 bases lay in between. Germline assignment: CDR1 SNHLY and CDR2 FYNNEI. The CDR3 loop is CASSEAVRRRGFITSSYNEQFF. For the CDR3, the DNA is TGTGCCAGCAGTGAAGCTGTACGGCGTCGGGGCTTCATTACGAGCTCCTACAATGAGCAGTTCTTC.

This clonotype was seen more than once but under ten times. This chain connects TRBV12-3 or TRBV12-4 to TRBJ2-5, with no clear D. The CDR3 extends over 13 amino acids. V was cut by 6 bases and J by 5 bases, with 13 bases left in between. The CDR3 loop reads CASSKARRETQYF. CDR3 bases: TGTGCCAGCAGCAAGGCCCGAAGGGAGACCCAGTACTTC.

The V gene is TRBV2, the J gene TRBJ2-3; 8 positions agree with TRBD1. The germline V gene encodes CDR1 SNHLY and CDR2 FYNNEI. V lost 11 bases, J lost 1 base, and 8 bases stayed unmatched. The CDR3 has 14 residues. CDR3 sequence: CADRTGSGTDTQYF. The CDR3 DNA reads TGTGCCGACCGGACAGGGTCGGGCACAGATACGCAGTATTTT.

V and J are TRBV7-9 and TRBJ1-2; 8 nucleotides align to TRBD1. Per the germline V gene, CDR1 is SEHNR and CDR2 is FQNEAQ (reference sequence). This CDR3 has 16 amino acids. V shed 10 bases and J 8 bases; nucleotides not matched to a gene: 21. CDR3 nucleotides: TGTGCCATTGCTTCCGGGACAGGACCTTGGGATGGCGGCTACACCTTC. Its protein product is CAIASGTGPWDGGYTF.

V gene TRBV21-1 combines with J gene TRBJ2-1; TRBD2 was called by the table and not checked on the DNA. TRBV21-1 is an annotated pseudogene. The CDR3 consists of 16 residues. CDR3 region: CASRIPGLAGGQEQFF. Written as DNA, the CDR3 is TGTGCCAGCAGAATACCGGGACTAGCGGGGGGGCAGGAGCAGTTCTTC.

This rearrangement joins TRBV27 to TRBJ2-5, with D possibly matching TRBD2 (7 bases). Per germline, CDR1 MNHEY and CDR2 SMNVEV (reference sequence). CDR3 length: 15 residues. V was trimmed by 0 bases and J by 4 bases, leaving 12 bases between them. The CDR3 spells CASSLSGGRAETQYF. The DNA of the CDR3 is TGTGCCAGCAGTTTATCGGGGGGGCGGGCAGAGACCCAGTACTTC.

Many counts were recorded for this clonotype. The CDR3 DNA sequence: TGTGCCAGCAGTCCGGCCGGTGCGGGGGGGTTCGGGGAGCTGTTTTTT. Its translation is CASSPAGAGGFGELFF. This chain uses TRBV12-3 or TRBV12-4 with TRBJ2-2; 9 nucleotides match TRBD2. The CDR3 covers 16 residues. Trimming at V came to 5 bases and at J to 7 bases, leaving 11 bases not matched to a gene.